The 5 T cell receptor beta chains presented below share a single source sample, sequenced in a study of radiotherapy plus CTLA-4 blockade in lung cancer. The protocol was immunoSEQ multiplex PCR, while the TCRdb copy is restricted to in-frame clones and leaves out a portion. The repertoire has around 42,000 clones, roughly 63% of them found once; the top ten carry approximately 18%. Sequenced material: peripheral blood, taken from a patient treated with radiotherapy plus ipilimumab. These receptors were obtained from a human donor with non-small cell lung cancer who had a partial response to radiotherapy plus ipilimumab.

The chain joins TRBV27 to TRBJ1-2, with 8 bases lining up with TRBD1. The CDR3 has 13 amino acids. The germline gives CDR1 MNHEY, CDR2 SMNVEV (reference sequence). Losses at the gene ends were 4 bases for V and 9 bases for J; bases not matched to a gene: 7. CDR3 protein: CASSSMDRESYTF. DNA for the CDR3: TGTGCCAGCAGTTCAATGGACAGGGAGAGCTACACCTTC.

The J gene is TRBJ2-3, the V gene TRBV7-2; TRBD1 agrees at 10 bases. The CDR3 runs to 15 residues. The germline CDR1 and CDR2 sequences are SGHTA and FQGNSA. V was pared by 5 bases and J by 0 bases, with 2 bases of the junction left unmatched. The CDR3 bases are TGTGCCAGCAGCATGGGACAGGGGAGCACAGATACGCAGTATTTT. Translated: CASSMGQGSTDTQYF.

There are a few counts of this clone. This rearrangement joins TRBV7-8 to TRBJ1-1; 8 bases fit TRBD1. The trim removed 4 bases at V and 5 bases at J, leaving 12 bases unmatched. CDR1 SGHVS and CDR2 FQNEAQ come from the germline V gene. The CDR3 spans 16 residues. For the CDR3, the DNA is TGTGCCAGCAGCTACCAGACAGGGGAGGAGGAAACTGAAGCTTTCTTT. This encodes CASSYQTGEEETEAFF. Filled out from reference TRBV7-8 and TRBJ1-1, the complete variable domain reads GAGVSQSPRYKVAKRGQDVALRCDPISGHVSLFWYQQALGQGPEFLTYFQNEAQLDKSGLPSDRFFAERPEGSVSTLKIQRTQQEDSAVYLCASSYQTGEEETEAFFGQGTRLTVV.

This chain uses TRBV6-5 with TRBJ1-2; the match to TRBD1 covers 7 bases. There are 13 residues in the CDR3. Germline loops: CDR1 MNHEY, CDR2 SVGAGI. The J segment lost 5 bases and the V segment lost 5 bases, leaving 5 bases of the junction unmatched. In DNA, the CDR3 is TGTGCCAGCAGTGAACAGGGGCGGTATGGCTACACCTTC. Encoded protein: CASSEQGRYGYTF.

This sequence joins TRBV29-1 and TRBJ2-3, with D uncertain. This CDR3 contains 12 residues. Germline lookup yields CDR1 SQVTM and CDR2 ANQGSEA. Trimming pared 7 bases from V and 0 bases from J, leaving 8 bases between. CDR3 loop: CSATYSTDTQYF. In DNA form, the CDR3 reads TGCAGCGCGACATACAGCACAGATACGCAGTATTTT.